This T cell receptor beta chain emerged from a study of T-cell memory formation after mild COVID-19. As for the study in general: TCR clustering was largely donor specific.

TCRalpha and TCRbeta libraries used 5'RACE with constant-segment primers and UMIs. TCRdb independently ran MiXCR on the 5' RACE reads; one entry per CDR3 protein. The table has hundreds of thousands of distinct CDR3 sequences, 25% to 30% seen once. Germline V gives CDR1 LGHNA, CDR2 YNFKEQ. CDR3 size: 17 residues. With V trimmed by 1 base and J by 1 base, 7 bases remained unmatched. This chain joins TRBV4-2 and TRBJ2-1; 7 bases are a match to TRBD2. The sequenced sample was PBMCs or a T cell subset sorted from them (not recorded which). The source of this sequence is an adult woman who had mild COVID-19 (a few samples of this study predate the infection). Cell type and time point are not known. CDR3 sequence (DNA): TGTGCCAGCAGCCAAGGAGGGAGGGCCCGTTCCTACAATGAGCAGTTCTTC. Translated, it gives CASSQGGRARSYNEQFF.